The clone carrying this T cell receptor (beta chain) was found a few times. Its antigen is not identified. The data belong to a study of cytomegalovirus exposure and HLA in healthy donors. General observations from the study: Judged likely to be a sequencing artifact was a cluster of highly shared sequence variants.

Researchers ran the PCR with 60 Vbeta and 13 Jbeta primers. Sequencing was performed with immunoSEQ multiplex PCR; in TCRdb, only in-frame clones are kept and a portion is missing. The data contain around 190,000 clones, more than 65% of them singletons. V dropped 0 bases and J dropped 6; count of bases not matched to a gene: 11. Germline V gives CDR1 LNHNV, CDR2 YYDKDF (reference sequence). This CDR3 spans 18 amino acids. Material: PBMCs. This sequence originates from a woman in her 30s in good health and CMV-seropositive. The rearrangement joins TRBV15 to TRBJ1-4; 9 bases line up with TRBD1. As DNA, the CDR3 is TGTGCCACCAGCAGAGACCCCTCACTTCGACAGGGGGATGAAAAACTGTTTTTT. Protein sequence: CATSRDPSLRQGDEKLFF.